This T cell receptor (beta chain) was captured by sequencing in a study of shared clonotypes between healthy human individuals. Broader study findings: Generation probabilities of non-shared clonotypes were lower (relative to those shared by all four donors).

V lost 5 bases to trimming and J lost 4 bases, with 12 bases between them. The germline CDR1 and CDR2 sequences are MNHEY and SMNVEV (reference sequence). This CDR3 region has 13 residues. As regards this clone: The antigen is unknown.

It was CD45RO-negative cells, positively selected for CCR7, that made up naive CD8 cells, with terminally differentiated effector memory CD45RA+ cells excluded. The assay used deep level. In the source study's methods: Filtering differed since immunoSEQ provided only junctions, with no quality scores. The data were produced by immunoSEQ multiplex PCR, yet TCRdb's version contains in-frame clones alone and is incomplete. The D gene and trimming were derived from the DNA, and the V and J assignments and clone size from that table. The sample lists about 2.2 million clones, around 93% occurring once. The rearrangement links TRBV27 to TRBJ2-7, with a weak D call TRBD1 (5 bases). Sequencing was performed on naive CD8+ T cells from PBMCs. This TCR derives from a man aged 18 to 29 in good health. Some clones in this sample may be carry-over from other donors' samples. The CDR3 bases are TGTGCCAGCAGTGGGCAGGGCTGGTACGAGCAGTACTTC. It encodes CASSGQGWYEQYF.